This TCR beta chain derives from a study of T-cell reconstitution after alpha-beta-depleted transplantation in children. The library targeted TCRbeta and was prepared with unique molecular identifiers. Each CDR3 protein gets one entry after TCRdb re-called the PCR reads with MiXCR. The sample has about 240,000 distinct CDR3 sequences, roughly 23% seen once. This clonotype was recorded only once. The antigen is not known. The study, taken as a whole, reports: Expanded graft clones numbering several hundred reportedly gave rise to alpha-beta T cells about two months after transplant. T-cell counts and diversity at one year post-transplant came mainly from newly produced T cells.

Trimming took off 1 base at V and 0 bases at J, with 11 bases between the two ends. Germline loops: CDR1 SGHNT, CDR2 YENEEA. The CDR3 totals 16 residues. The sample in question was PBMCs, obtained before TCRalphabeta/CD19-depleted stem cell transplant. This receptor was identified in a girl aged 2 to 9 with Fanconi anemia, due to receive a stem cell transplant. The J gene is TRBJ2-3, the V gene TRBV11-3; possibly TRBD2 for D (7 bases). CDR3 in amino acids: CASSLGEGVSTDTQYF. Here the CDR3 DNA reads TGTGCCAGCAGCTTAGGGGAGGGGGTCAGCACAGATACGCAGTATTTT.